The 31 T cell receptor beta chains listed next were all sequenced from one sample in a study of blood T cell repertoires in COVID-19. Sequencing was performed with immunoSEQ multiplex PCR; in TCRdb, only in-frame clones are kept and a portion is missing. The table has under 200,000 clones, around four fifths seen once; the top ten hold around 2.8%. The sequenced sample consisted of peripheral blood. The receptors shown here come from a man in his sixties or seventies with acute or convalescent COVID-19.

The chain couples TRBV7-3 to TRBJ2-3, with D unresolved. This CDR3 region has 12 residues. The V end was cut by 2 bases, the J end by 5 bases, with 5 bases between. CDR1 and CDR2 (germline): SGHTA, FQGTGA. The CDR3 DNA sequence: TGTGCCAGCAGCTTATTCAGAGATACGCAGTATTTT. Its protein is CASSLFRDTQYF.

V gene TRBV3-1 (or the pseudogene TRBV3-2) combines with J gene TRBJ1-5, with D possibly TRBD1 on 5 matching bases. The CDR3 contains 15 residues. Trimming pared 1 base from V and 7 bases from J, leaving 14 bases between. The V gene's germline CDR1 is LGHDT and CDR2 YNNKEL (reference sequence). Here the CDR3 DNA reads TGTGCCAGCAGCCAAGGATCAGGGTCGGGCCAGCCCCAGCATTTT. Protein: CASSQGSGSGQPQHF.

V usage is TRBV14 and J usage is TRBJ2-3; 8 bases are a match to TRBD1. CDR3 length: 14 amino acids. The ends lost 2 bases at V and 4 bases at J; junction bases unmatched: 2. From germline, CDR1 is SGHDN and CDR2 FVKESK. For the CDR3, the DNA is TGTGCCAGCAGCCAATACAGGGGGTCAGATACGCAGTATTTT. It encodes CASSQYRGSDTQYF.

This chain joins TRBV2 and TRBJ1-2; 10 nucleotides align to TRBD1. J was trimmed by 8 bases and V by 5 bases; bases with no gene match: 14. The CDR3 consists of 16 residues. In germline, CDR1 is SNHLY, CDR2 FYNNEI. The CDR3 reads CASSPRDRGLGGGYTF. The CDR3 nucleotides are TGTGCCAGCAGTCCTCGGGACAGGGGCCTTGGTGGGGGCTACACCTTC. Drawing the rest from reference TRBV2 and TRBJ1-2, the complete variable domain is EPEVTQTPSHQVTQMGQEVILRCVPISNHLYFYWYRQILGQKVEFLVSFYNNEISEKSEIFDDQFSVERPDGSNFTLKIRSTKLEDSAMYFCASSPRDRGLGGGYTFGSGTRLTVV.

The chain uses TRBV19 and TRBJ2-7; the match to TRBD2 covers 8 bases. The CDR3 has 17 residues. The trim removed 5 bases at V and 0 bases at J, leaving 12 bases unmatched. Germline lookup yields CDR1 LNHDA and CDR2 SQIVND (reference sequence). The DNA of the CDR3 is TGTGCCAGTAGTTCGTTAGCGGGGTCGCAGAACTCCTACGAGCAGTACTTC. Encoded protein: CASSSLAGSQNSYEQYF.

The V call is TRBV5-1, the J call TRBJ1-1; D is possibly TRBD1 (5 bases). The CDR3 consists of 14 residues. CDR1 is SGHRS, CDR2 YFSETQ, per germline. V was shortened by 2 bases and J by 0 bases, with 8 bases between the two germline ends. In DNA, the CDR3 is TGCGCCAGCAGCTTCACAGGAATGAACACTGAAGCTTTCTTT. Translating gives CASSFTGMNTEAFF.

This clone was seen only once. This chain connects TRBV6-5 to TRBJ2-3; D may be TRBD2 (5 bases). The CDR3 has 13 residues. Trimming pared 8 bases from V and 2 bases from J, leaving 11 bases between. The germline CDR1 and CDR2 sequences are MNHEY and SVGAGI. CDR3 sequence: CASRGASTDTQYF. The CDR3 region has the DNA TGTGCCAGCCGGGGTGCCTCCACAGATACGCAGTATTTT.

V usage is TRBV5-1 and J usage is TRBJ2-5, with D possibly being TRBD1 (5 bases). V lost 7 bases and J 0 bases, leaving 19 bases between the germline ends. The CDR3 is made up of 16 amino acids. The germline V gene encodes CDR1 SGHRS and CDR2 YFSETQ. CDR3 sequence reads: CASRIGAGGYQETQYF. The CDR3 DNA follows: TGCGCCAGCCGAATTGGGGCTGGTGGGTACCAAGAGACCCAGTACTTC.

The V call is TRBV4-3, the J call TRBJ2-3; D uncertain. The CDR3 has 14 residues. The V end was cut by 0 bases, the J end by 3 bases, with 7 bases between. Germline lookup yields CDR1 LGHNA and CDR2 YSLEER. The CDR3 sequence: CASSQDPKTDTQYF. The CDR3 nucleotides read TGCGCCAGCAGCCAAGATCCTAAGACAGATACGCAGTATTTT.

The rearrangement links TRBV10-2 to TRBJ2-7; no firm D call. V was shortened by 0 bases and J by 5 bases, with 5 bases between the two germline ends. Germline V CDR1 and CDR2: WSHSY, SAAADI. This CDR3 is 12 amino acids long. CDR3 bases: TGCGCCAGCAGTGAGTCGGCCGACGAGCAGTACTTC. Its protein is CASSESADEQYF.

V gene TRBV27 combines with J gene TRBJ2-1, with 7 nucleotides matching TRBD1. V dropped 6 bases and J dropped 3; count of bases not matched to a gene: 5. This CDR3 contains 14 residues. Germline V gives CDR1 MNHEY, CDR2 SMNVEV (reference sequence). The CDR3 region has the DNA TGTGCCAGCAGGTCCCGGGACAGCTACAATGAGCAGTTCTTC. Residues: CASRSRDSYNEQFF.

The chain employs TRBV5-1 and TRBJ2-7, with 7 bases lining up with TRBD2. V lost 3 bases to trimming and J lost 6 bases; unmatched junction nucleotides: 6. Germline CDR1 reads SGHRS; CDR2 reads YFSETQ. CDR3 size: 13 residues. The DNA of the CDR3 is TGCGCCAGCAGCTCCGGCGGGGGTGCCGAGCAGTACTTC. It is translated as CASSSGGGAEQYF.

The chain links TRBV12-5 to TRBJ1-3; D is undetermined. Germline V CDR1 and CDR2: LGHNT, FRNRAP. V was shortened by 4 bases and J by 4 bases, with 20 bases between the two germline ends. CDR3 length equals 17 residues. The CDR3 coding sequence is TGTGCTAGTGGTTCGGCCCTTCGGGTCCCGGGGGGAAACACCATATATTTT. This gives the protein CASGSALRVPGGNTIYF.

The J gene is TRBJ2-2, the V gene TRBV11-3; 8 nucleotides line up with TRBD2. The CDR3 extends over 18 amino acids. V trimming: 0 bases; J trimming: 4 bases; junction bases outside the gene matches: 10. Germline V gene data show CDR1 as SGHNT and CDR2 as YENEEA. The CDR3 region has the DNA TGTGCCAGCAGCTTAGACCAGAGCGGGAGTCGGACCACCGGGGAGCTGTTTTTT. Translation gives CASSLDQSGSRTTGELFF.

This chain uses TRBV24-1 with TRBJ2-2, with D uncertain. The V gene lost 4 bases and the J gene lost 6 bases, with 5 bases spanning the gap. In germline, CDR1 is KGHDR, CDR2 SFDVKD. The CDR3 is 12 amino acids. The CDR3 is CATSERSGELFF. The DNA of the CDR3 is TGTGCCACCAGTGAGAGGTCCGGGGAGCTGTTTTTT.

This clone was counted between two and nine times. The genes are TRBV11-2 and TRBJ2-7, with D possibly being TRBD1 (6 bases). V was clipped by 8 bases and J by 0 bases, with 11 bases between them. CDR1 SGHAT and CDR2 FQNNGV come from the germline V gene. This CDR3 is built from 13 residues. Here the CDR3 reads CASAGAVSYEQYF. The CDR3, as DNA: TGTGCCAGCGCAGGGGCCGTCTCCTACGAGCAGTACTTC.

The chain is built from TRBV7-7 and TRBJ2-3, with 12 bases aligning to TRBD2. The CDR3 contains 16 residues. Germline loops: CDR1 SSHAT, CDR2 FNYEAQ (reference sequence). The trim removed 5 bases at V and 2 bases at J, leaving 5 bases unmatched. CDR3 sequence: CASSPGLAGNTDTQYF. The CDR3 coding sequence is TGTGCCAGCAGCCCCGGACTAGCGGGAAACACAGATACGCAGTATTTT.

The chain recombines TRBV24-1 with TRBJ2-1, with TRBD2 matching over 15 bases. Germline V gives CDR1 KGHDR, CDR2 SFDVKD. V shed 4 bases and J 2 bases; nucleotides not matched to a gene: 2. The CDR3 covers 17 residues. The CDR3 protein is CATSEGTSGRTYNEQFF. The CDR3 DNA is TGTGCCACCAGTGAGGGGACTAGCGGGAGGACCTACAATGAGCAGTTCTTC.

J is TRBJ2-1 and V is TRBV29-1; 11 bases are shared with TRBD1. J gave up 6 bases and V 0 bases, and 7 bases lay outside the gene matches. The CDR3 is 16 residues long. Germline CDR1 is SQVTM and CDR2 is ANQGSEA. The CDR3 sequence is CSVEDPDRGLSNEQFF. CDR3 coding DNA: TGCAGCGTTGAAGATCCGGACAGGGGGCTATCCAATGAGCAGTTCTTC.

CDR3 bases: TGTGCCTGGAGTCGGGGACAGGCAAGACGGACTGAAGCTTTCTTT. It codes for CAWSRGQARRTEAFF. The chain combines TRBV30 with TRBJ1-1, with TRBD1 identical over 8 bases. Germline CDR1 is GTSNPN and CDR2 is SVGIG (reference sequence). The CDR3 runs to 15 residues. V was pared by 2 bases and J by 5 bases, with 10 bases of the junction left unmatched.

The chain employs TRBV9 and TRBJ1-2, with TRBD1 matching over 11 bases. Germline V gives CDR1 SGDLS, CDR2 YYNGEE. This CDR3 comprises 15 residues. With V trimmed by 3 bases and J by 4 bases, 5 bases remained unmatched. DNA for the CDR3: TGTGCCAGCAGCGCCCGGACAGGGGGCAGCTATGGCTACACCTTC. Protein sequence: CASSARTGGSYGYTF.

The gene calls are TRBV5-1 and TRBJ2-7; 9 nucleotides line up with TRBD1. Trimming removed 4 bases from V and 7 bases from J; junction bases left unmatched: 12. From germline, CDR1 is SGHRS and CDR2 YFSETQ. This CDR3 spans 15 amino acids. Here the CDR3 DNA reads TGCGCCAGCAGCCTAGAGGGACAGGGAGTGGGAGAGCAGTACTTC. It yields the protein CASSLEGQGVGEQYF.

The chain recombines TRBV19 with TRBJ1-2, with D uncertain. There are 14 residues in the CDR3. Germline assignment: CDR1 LNHDA and CDR2 SQIVND (reference sequence). The V end lost 3 bases, the J end lost 8 bases, and 16 bases lay between the germline ends. DNA for the CDR3: TGTGCCAGTAGTATCGTATCGGGAGCGGGGGGCTACACCTTC. This codes for CASSIVSGAGGYTF.

This chain joins TRBV7-6 and TRBJ2-3, with TRBD2 matching 11 bases. This CDR3 region has 16 residues. Germline V gene lookup returns CDR1 SGHVS and CDR2 FNYEAQ. V shed 5 bases, J shed 6 bases, and the junction held 10 bases outside the gene matches. CDR3 nucleotide sequence: TGTGCCAGCAGCCCGTTGACTAGCGGGACCGGTGATACGCAGTATTTT. Residues: CASSPLTSGTGDTQYF.

The V gene is TRBV5-1, the J gene TRBJ2-3; D is undetermined. CDR3 length equals 15 residues. CDR1 and CDR2 from the germline V gene are SGHRS and YFSETQ. The V and J ends lost 0 bases and 3 bases respectively, with 11 bases between them. CDR3: CASSLDPGRTDTQYF. The CDR3 DNA is TGCGCCAGCAGCTTGGATCCAGGTAGAACAGATACGCAGTATTTT.

V and J are TRBV5-6 and TRBJ1-4; 8 bases align to TRBD1. Germline V CDR1 and CDR2: SGHDT, YYEEEE. The CDR3 extends over 16 amino acids. V lost 3 bases to trimming and J lost 7 bases; unmatched junction nucleotides: 11. DNA of the CDR3: TGTGCCAGCAGCTCGTCGGACAGGGTATATACTGAAAAACTGTTTTTT. Its translation is CASSSSDRVYTEKLFF.

This clone was counted a few times. This sequence joins TRBV10-3 and TRBJ2-3; TRBD2 matches 8 bases. With V trimmed by 7 bases and J by 1 base, 4 bases remained unmatched. The CDR3 is 14 amino acids. Germline-derived CDR1 and CDR2 are ENHRY and SYGVKD. CDR3: CAINSGMGTDTQYF. The DNA of the CDR3 is TGTGCCATCAATAGCGGGATGGGCACAGATACGCAGTATTTT.

This clone was seen a few times. The chain links TRBV6-5 to TRBJ1-1; 9 bases fit TRBD1. J lost 10 bases, V lost 5 bases, and 11 bases had no gene match. In germline, CDR1 is MNHEY, CDR2 SVGAGI. CDR3 length equals 14 residues. CDR3: CASSSRGDRDPAFF. The DNA of the CDR3 is TGTGCCAGCAGTAGTAGGGGGGACAGGGATCCAGCTTTCTTT.

This clone was counted at least ten times. The rearrangement joins TRBV7-2 to TRBJ2-7; D might be TRBD2 (5 bases). Trimming took off 3 bases at V and 5 bases at J, with 8 bases between the two ends. The CDR3 sequence is 12 residues long. CDR1 and CDR2 (germline): SGHTA, FQGNSA. CDR3 bases: TGTGCCAGCAGCTTCGGGGTCAACGAGCAGTACTTC. Translating gives CASSFGVNEQYF.

The genes are TRBV7-9 and TRBJ2-1; the D gene is possibly TRBD2 (5 bases). Trimming cost V 3 bases and J 5 bases, with 8 bases left between them. CDR1 and CDR2 (germline): SEHNR, FQNEAQ (reference sequence). The CDR3 runs to 13 residues. This CDR3 is CASSFSVDNEQFF. As DNA, the CDR3 is TGTGCCAGCAGCTTTAGCGTCGACAATGAGCAGTTCTTC.

This rearrangement joins TRBV18 to TRBJ2-7; 7 nucleotides agree with TRBD1. This CDR3 is 14 amino acids long. With V trimmed by 5 bases and J by 3 bases, 7 bases remained unmatched. The germline V gene has CDR1 KGHSH and CDR2 LQKENI. The CDR3 coding sequence is TGTGCCAGCTCATCTGAGGACAGGTACTACGAGCAGTACTTC. Its protein is CASSSEDRYYEQYF.